The 17 T cell receptor beta chains presented below share a single source sample, sequenced in a study of shared clonotypes between healthy human individuals. Profiled with immunoSEQ multiplex PCR; TCRdb holds only in-frame clones, not every one. The sample has under 2,000,000 clones, about 95% seen once; the top ten hold more than 0.9%. Naive CD8 populations comprised CD45RO-negative cells positively selected for CCR7, excluding terminally differentiated effector memory CD45RA+ cells. Sequenced input: naive CD8+ T cells sorted from blood. All receptors come from a man in his late teens or twenties in good health.

The V and J genes are TRBV10-2 and TRBJ2-3; 10 bases match TRBD2. The trim removed 2 bases at V and 2 bases at J, leaving 13 bases unmatched. There are 19 residues in the CDR3. CDR1 is WSHSY, CDR2 SAAADI, per germline. CDR3 nucleotide sequence: TGCGCCAGCAGTGAGGAGTGGCTAGCGGGGGAAGGGAACACAGATACGCAGTATTTT. Protein product: CASSEEWLAGEGNTDTQYF.

The J gene is TRBJ1-5, the V gene TRBV4-1; D gene uncertain. The germline gives CDR1 MGHRA, CDR2 YSYEKL. V lost 3 bases and J 5 bases, leaving 8 bases between the germline ends. The CDR3 has 13 residues. The CDR3 region is CASSQYLDQPQHF. As DNA, the CDR3 is TGCGCCAGCAGCCAGTATCTGGATCAGCCCCAGCATTTT.

The chain joins TRBV7-9 to TRBJ2-3, with D unresolved. V gave up 4 bases and J gave up 4 bases, with 12 bases separating them. This CDR3 is 14 amino acids long. Germline CDR1 and CDR2: SEHNR and FQNEAQ (reference sequence). CDR3 coding DNA: TGTGCCAGCAGCTGGACCCCCAGCGCAGATACGCAGTATTTT. It is translated as CASSWTPSADTQYF.

This clone was recorded once. The identical CDR3 is also encoded by other nucleotide sequences in the sample. J is TRBJ2-1 and V is TRBV30; D gene unclear. The CDR3 loop spans 11 amino acids. The germline V and J ends were trimmed by 1 base and 7 bases, with 5 bases remaining between them. Germline lookup yields CDR1 GTSNPN and CDR2 SVGIG (reference sequence). For the CDR3, the DNA is TGTGCCTGGAGTGGGGATAATGAGCAGTTCTTC. Protein product: CAWSGDNEQFF.

The chain has TRBV4-3 and TRBJ2-7; possibly TRBD1 or TRBD2 for D (5 bases each). V gave up 0 bases and J gave up 4 bases, with 16 bases separating them. The CDR3 totals 16 residues. The germline V gene encodes CDR1 LGHNA and CDR2 YSLEER. CDR3 residues: CASSQDSAGAAYEQYF. CDR3 in DNA: TGCGCCAGCAGCCAAGACTCAGCCGGGGCTGCTTACGAGCAGTACTTC.

The rearrangement links TRBV10-1 to TRBJ1-1; TRBD1 might be the D (6 bases). CDR3 length equals 14 residues. Germline V lookup: CDR1 WNHNN, CDR2 SYGVQD (reference sequence). Trimming stripped 5 bases from V and 4 bases from J, with 14 bases between. CDR3 region: CASSSGEFATEAFF. The CDR3 coding sequence is TGCGCCAGCAGTTCAGGGGAATTTGCCACTGAAGCTTTCTTT.

The chain uses TRBV5-1 and TRBJ2-3; weak D call: TRBD1 (5 bases). The CDR3 sequence is 15 residues long. CDR1 and CDR2 (germline): SGHRS, YFSETQ. V lost 4 bases and J lost 0, with 12 bases in between. The CDR3 DNA reads TGCGCCAGCAGCCCGTCTCGACAGAGCACAGATACGCAGTATTTT. Amino acids: CASSPSRQSTDTQYF.

This rearrangement joins TRBV9 to TRBJ1-1; 7 nucleotides align to TRBD1. The CDR3 sequence is 13 residues long. Per germline, CDR1 SGDLS and CDR2 YYNGEE. V lost 6 bases, J lost 3 bases, and 5 bases stayed unmatched. The CDR3 protein is CASTQGGDTEAFF. In DNA, the CDR3 is TGTGCCAGCACCCAGGGGGGCGACACTGAAGCTTTCTTT. The full variable domain, with the rest looked up from reference TRBV9 and TRBJ1-1, is DSGVTQTPKHLITATGQRVTLRCSPRSGDLSVYWYQQSLDQGLQFLIQYYNGEERAKGNILERFSAQQFPDLHSELNLSSLELGDSALYFCASTQGGDTEAFFGQGTRLTVV.

In regard to this clone: This sample includes further DNA sequences coding for the same CDR3. This chain joins TRBV5-6 and TRBJ2-5; D is possibly TRBD1 (5 bases). Trimming pared 4 bases from V and 3 bases from J, leaving 10 bases between. CDR3 length: 13 amino acids. Germline CDR1 and CDR2: SGHDT and YYEEEE. CDR3 bases: TGTGCCAGCAGCCCCGACAGCGAAGAGACCCAGTACTTC. It yields the protein CASSPDSEETQYF. Filled out from reference TRBV5-6 and TRBJ2-5, the complete variable domain reads DAGVTQSPTHLIKTRGQQVTLRCSPKSGHDTVSWYQQALGQGPQFIFQYYEEEERQRGNFPDRFSGHQFPNYSSELNVNALLLGDSALYLCASSPDSEETQYFGPGTRLLVL.

The CDR3 DNA follows: TGTGCCAGCATCGGGACCGTGGATGGGTACGAGCAGTACTTC. Translating it yields CASIGTVDGYEQYF. This chain joins TRBV7-9 and TRBJ2-7; either TRBD1 or TRBD2 may supply D (5 bases each). The CDR3 is 14 residues long. CDR1 SEHNR and CDR2 FQNEAQ come from the germline V gene (reference sequence). V was trimmed by 7 bases and J by 4 bases, leaving 17 bases between them. The complete variable domain, with remaining parts taken from reference TRBV7-9 and TRBJ2-7, reads DTGVSQNPRHKITKRGQNVTFRCDPISEHNRLYWYRQTLGQGPEFLTYFQNEAQLEKSRLLSDRFSAERPKGSFSTLEIQRTEQGDSAMYLCASIGTVDGYEQYFGPGTRLTVT.

The rearrangement links TRBV6-5 to TRBJ2-7; 8 bases map to TRBD2. This CDR3 spans 14 amino acids. Germline CDR1 MNHEY, CDR2 SVGAGI. V trimming: 4 bases; J trimming: 2 bases; junction bases outside the gene matches: 4. CDR3 DNA sequence: TGTGCCAGCAGTTTTGCGGGGGGACCCTACGAGCAGTACTTC. This encodes CASSFAGGPYEQYF.

This clone has just one count. V and J are TRBV7-6 and TRBJ2-7; weak D call: TRBD1 (5 bases). The germline V and J ends were trimmed by 1 base and 8 bases, with 18 bases remaining between them. Germline CDR1 is SGHVS and CDR2 is FNYEAQ. CDR3 length: 15 amino acids. The CDR3 coding sequence is TGTGCCAGCAGCTTAGAAGTGACAGACCCGACTCAGCAGTACTTC. Encoded protein: CASSLEVTDPTQQYF.

Notes on this clone: The conserved closing phenylalanine or tryptophan is absent in this CDR3, likely reflecting a read error. The DNA is left out, because the CDR3 cannot be placed on it with certainty; the CDR3 is given as TCRdb lists it. The CDR3 reads CASSYPRDSLLV. The chain carries TRBV6-6 and TRBJ1-2; the table's D call TRBD1 went unverified against the DNA. In germline, CDR1 is MNHNY, CDR2 SVGAGI (reference sequence). Inclusive of both ends, the CDR3 amounts to 12 amino acids.

This rearrangement joins TRBV19 to TRBJ2-7; the match to TRBD2 covers 10 bases. V gave up 8 bases and J gave up 6 bases; unmatched junction bases: 13. CDR1 and CDR2 from the germline V gene are LNHDA and SQIVND (reference sequence). The CDR3 length is 15 residues. Written as DNA, the CDR3 is TGTGCCAGTCAAAAATTAGCGGGGGGTACTGGCGAGCAGTACTTC. This sequence encodes CASQKLAGGTGEQYF.

This chain joins TRBV6-5 and TRBJ2-2, with 9 bases aligning to TRBD1. V lost 4 bases, J lost 6 bases, and 6 bases stayed unmatched. Per the germline V gene, CDR1 is MNHEY and CDR2 is SVGAGI. CDR3 length: 15 residues. DNA of the CDR3: TGTGCCAGCAGTTTTGGACAGGGGATCCCCGGGGAGCTGTTTTTT. Translation gives CASSFGQGIPGELFF.

This chain joins TRBV10-3 and TRBJ2-7; TRBD2 is a possible D gene (5 bases). Germline CDR1 and CDR2: ENHRY and SYGVKD. CDR3 length: 19 residues. V was shortened by 0 bases and J by 2 bases, with 23 bases between the two germline ends. In DNA, the CDR3 is TGTGCCATCAGTGAGTCCGATCCCTCAAAAGGGAGCGTCCCCTACGAGCAGTACTTC. Amino acid sequence: CAISESDPSKGSVPYEQYF.

The rearrangement joins TRBV10-2 to TRBJ2-1; 9 bases match TRBD2. The CDR3 is 13 residues long. J was trimmed by 8 bases and V by 7 bases; bases with no gene match: 6. Per the germline V gene, CDR1 is WSHSY and CDR2 is SAAADI. The CDR3 nucleotides are TGCGCCAGCACTATGACTAGCGGCGATGAGCAGTTCTTC. It is translated as CASTMTSGDEQFF.